This T cell receptor (beta chain) was sequenced during a study of cytomegalovirus exposure and HLA in healthy donors. Study-wide results and caveats: As a later analysis revealed, most CMV-associated TCR beta chains appeared HLA-restricted. Reported results showed that the classifier diagnosed cytomegalovirus status with high specificity and sensitivity. The HLA-A and HLA-B alleles of most subjects were reportedly predicted accurately from TCR beta sequences.

Use of 60 Vbeta and 13 Jbeta primers characterized the PCR. Method: immunoSEQ multiplex PCR; TCRdb's copy keeps in-frame clones and lacks some. The sample yields roughly 180,000 clones, under 85% seen once. This clone was detected a few times. The antigen is undetermined. The TCR comes from a male donor in good health and CMV-seronegative. Source material: PBMCs.

The chain's CDR3 is CASSLATGLNQPQHF. The CDR3 DNA reads TGTGCCAGCAGCTTAGCAACAGGGCTAAATCAGCCCCAGCATTTT. This sequence joins TRBV7-2 and TRBJ1-5; a weak D match, TRBD1 (6 bases). Trimming removed 0 bases at V and 4 bases at J, with 10 bases between. CDR1 is SGHTA, CDR2 FQGNSA, per germline. This CDR3 spans 15 amino acids.